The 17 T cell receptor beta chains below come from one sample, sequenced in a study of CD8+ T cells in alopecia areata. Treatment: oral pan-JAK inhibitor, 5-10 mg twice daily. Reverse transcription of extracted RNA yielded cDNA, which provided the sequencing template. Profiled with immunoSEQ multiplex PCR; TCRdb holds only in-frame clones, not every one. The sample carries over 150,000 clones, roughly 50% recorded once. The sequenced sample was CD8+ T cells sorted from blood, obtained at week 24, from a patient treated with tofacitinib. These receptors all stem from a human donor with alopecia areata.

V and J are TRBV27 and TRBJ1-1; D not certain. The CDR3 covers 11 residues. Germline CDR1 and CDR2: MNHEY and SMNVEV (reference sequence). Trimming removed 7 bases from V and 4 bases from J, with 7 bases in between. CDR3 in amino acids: CASISATEAFF. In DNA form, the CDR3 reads TGTGCCAGCATTTCAGCCACTGAAGCTTTCTTT.

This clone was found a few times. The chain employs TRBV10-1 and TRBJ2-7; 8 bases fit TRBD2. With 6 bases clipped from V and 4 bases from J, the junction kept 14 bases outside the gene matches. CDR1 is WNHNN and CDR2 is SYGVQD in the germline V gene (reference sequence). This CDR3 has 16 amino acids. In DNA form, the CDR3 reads TGCGCCAGCAGCGACACCCGGGGGGGCACCCCGTACGAGCAGTACTTC. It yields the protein CASSDTRGGTPYEQYF.

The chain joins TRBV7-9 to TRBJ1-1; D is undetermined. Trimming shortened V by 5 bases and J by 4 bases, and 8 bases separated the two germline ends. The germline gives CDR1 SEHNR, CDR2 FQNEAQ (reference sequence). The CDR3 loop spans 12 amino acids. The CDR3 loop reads CASSEWATEAFF. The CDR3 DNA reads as TGTGCCAGCAGCGAATGGGCCACTGAAGCTTTCTTT.

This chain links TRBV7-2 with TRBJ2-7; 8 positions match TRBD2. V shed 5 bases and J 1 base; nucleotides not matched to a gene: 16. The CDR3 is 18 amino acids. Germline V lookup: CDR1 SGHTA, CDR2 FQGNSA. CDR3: CASSPWAGGRPGSYEQYF. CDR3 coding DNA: TGTGCCAGCAGCCCGTGGGCGGGGGGTCGACCTGGATCCTACGAGCAGTACTTC.

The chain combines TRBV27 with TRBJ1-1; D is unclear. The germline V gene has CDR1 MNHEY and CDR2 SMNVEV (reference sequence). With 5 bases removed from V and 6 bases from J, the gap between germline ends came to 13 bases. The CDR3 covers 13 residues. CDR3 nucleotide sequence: TGTGCCAGCAGTCCAAACGGAGTTTCTGAAGCTTTCTTT. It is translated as CASSPNGVSEAFF.

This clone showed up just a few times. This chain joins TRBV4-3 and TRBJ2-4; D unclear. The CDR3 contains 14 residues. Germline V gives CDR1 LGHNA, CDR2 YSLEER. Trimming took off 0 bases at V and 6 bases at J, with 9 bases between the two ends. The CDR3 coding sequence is TGCGCCAGCAGCCAAGATTTGGCTGGAAACATTCAGTACTTC. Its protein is CASSQDLAGNIQYF.

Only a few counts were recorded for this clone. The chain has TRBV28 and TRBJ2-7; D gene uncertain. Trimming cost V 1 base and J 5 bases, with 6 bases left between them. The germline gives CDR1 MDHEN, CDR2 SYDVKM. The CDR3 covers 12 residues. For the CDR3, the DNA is TGTGCCAGCAGTTTATCAATCCACGAGCAGTACTTC. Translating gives CASSLSIHEQYF.

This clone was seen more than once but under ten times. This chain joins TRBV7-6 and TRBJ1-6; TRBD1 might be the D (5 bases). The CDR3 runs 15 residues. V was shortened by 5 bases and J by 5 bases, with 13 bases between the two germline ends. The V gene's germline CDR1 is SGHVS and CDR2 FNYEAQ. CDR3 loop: CASSRRGDDNSPLHF. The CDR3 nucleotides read TGTGCCAGCAGCAGACGAGGGGACGATAATTCACCCCTCCACTTT.

CDR3 nucleotide sequence: TGTGCCAGCAGCCAACTCCAGCGGGTTTCCTACAATGAGCAGTTCTTC. It translates to CASSQLQRVSYNEQFF. The gene calls are TRBV4-2 and TRBJ2-1, with TRBD2 as a possible D gene (6 bases). The CDR3 covers 16 residues. Germline assignment: CDR1 LGHNA and CDR2 YNFKEQ. V lost 2 bases to trimming and J lost 1 base, with 12 bases between them.

The CDR3 nucleotides are TGTGCCACCAGCAGAGAGAGGAGCTCCTACAATGAGCAGTTCTTC. Residues: CATSRERSSYNEQFF. This chain joins TRBV15 and TRBJ2-1; D remains unclear. Trimming stripped 0 bases from V and 0 bases from J, with 6 bases between. The CDR3 loop spans 15 amino acids. The germline CDR1 and CDR2 sequences are LNHNV and YYDKDF (reference sequence).

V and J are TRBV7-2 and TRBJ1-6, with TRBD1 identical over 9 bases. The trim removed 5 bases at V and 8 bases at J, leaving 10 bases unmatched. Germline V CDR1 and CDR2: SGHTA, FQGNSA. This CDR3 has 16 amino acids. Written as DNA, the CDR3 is TGTGCCAGCAGCATCTACGGGGACAGGGTAGATTCACCCCTCCACTTT. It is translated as CASSIYGDRVDSPLHF.

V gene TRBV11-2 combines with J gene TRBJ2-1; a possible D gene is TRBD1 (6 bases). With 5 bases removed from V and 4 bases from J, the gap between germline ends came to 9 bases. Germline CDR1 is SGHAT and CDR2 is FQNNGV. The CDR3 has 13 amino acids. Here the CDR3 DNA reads TGTGCCAGCAGCCCAGACAGGTACAATGAGCAGTTCTTC. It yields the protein CASSPDRYNEQFF. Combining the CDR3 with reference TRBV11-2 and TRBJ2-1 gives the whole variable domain EAGVAQSPRYKIIEKRQSVAFWCNPISGHATLYWYQQILGQGPKLLIQFQNNGVVDDSQLPKDRFSAERLKGVDSTLKIQPAKLEDSAVYLCASSPDRYNEQFFGPGTRLTVL.

The CDR3 DNA reads TGTGCCAGCAGCCCCAACCTTTGGGGGGCCGGTACAGATACGCAGTATTTT. It encodes CASSPNLWGAGTDTQYF. The rearrangement joins TRBV7-8 to TRBJ2-3; D assignment may be TRBD1 or TRBD2 (6 bases each). CDR1 and CDR2 (germline): SGHVS, FQNEAQ. The CDR3 is 17 residues long. V lost 5 bases and J 3 bases, leaving 21 bases between the germline ends.

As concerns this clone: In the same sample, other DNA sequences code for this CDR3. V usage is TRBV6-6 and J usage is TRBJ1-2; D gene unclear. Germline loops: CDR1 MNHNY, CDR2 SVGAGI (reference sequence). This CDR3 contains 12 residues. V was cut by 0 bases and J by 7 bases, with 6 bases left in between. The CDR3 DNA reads TGTGCCAGCAGTTACTCCGGTGGTGGCTACACCTTC. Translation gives CASSYSGGGYTF.

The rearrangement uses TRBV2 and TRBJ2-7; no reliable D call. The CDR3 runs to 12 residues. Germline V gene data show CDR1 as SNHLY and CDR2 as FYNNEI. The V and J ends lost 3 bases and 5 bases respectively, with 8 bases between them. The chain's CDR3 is CASSDRGHEQYF. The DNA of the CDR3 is TGTGCCAGCAGTGACCGTGGTCACGAGCAGTACTTC.

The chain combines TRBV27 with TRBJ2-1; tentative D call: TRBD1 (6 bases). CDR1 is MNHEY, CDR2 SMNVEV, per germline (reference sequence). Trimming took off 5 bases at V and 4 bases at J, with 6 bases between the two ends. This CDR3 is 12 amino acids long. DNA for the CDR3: TGTGCCAGCAGTCAGGGGTACAATGAGCAGTTCTTC. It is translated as CASSQGYNEQFF.

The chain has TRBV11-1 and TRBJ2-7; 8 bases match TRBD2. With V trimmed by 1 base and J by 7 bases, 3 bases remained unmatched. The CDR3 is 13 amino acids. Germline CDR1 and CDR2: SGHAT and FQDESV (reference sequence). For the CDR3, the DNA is TGTGCCAGCAGCTTAGGGACTAGCAAGGAGCAGTACTTC. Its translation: CASSLGTSKEQYF.